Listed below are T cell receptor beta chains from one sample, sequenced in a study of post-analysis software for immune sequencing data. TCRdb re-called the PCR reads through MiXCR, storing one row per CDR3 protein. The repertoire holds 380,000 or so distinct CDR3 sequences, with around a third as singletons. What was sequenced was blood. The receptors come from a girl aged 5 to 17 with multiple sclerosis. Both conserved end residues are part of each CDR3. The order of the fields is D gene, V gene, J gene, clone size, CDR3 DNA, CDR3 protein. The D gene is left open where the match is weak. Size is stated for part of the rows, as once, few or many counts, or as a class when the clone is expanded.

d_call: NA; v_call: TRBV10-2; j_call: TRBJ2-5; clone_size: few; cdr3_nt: TGCGCCAGCAGTGAGTCCGGTGTGGAGACCCAGTACTTC; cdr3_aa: CASSESGVETQYF
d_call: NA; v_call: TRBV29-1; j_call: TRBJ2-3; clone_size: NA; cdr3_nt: TGCAGCGTTGCCGGCCGTTACACAGATACGCAGTATTTT; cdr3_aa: CSVAGRYTDTQYF
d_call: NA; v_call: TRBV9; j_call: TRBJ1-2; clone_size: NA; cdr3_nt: TGTGCCAGCGGCGCCTTACAGGGATATGGCTACACCTTC; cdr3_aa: CASGALQGYGYTF
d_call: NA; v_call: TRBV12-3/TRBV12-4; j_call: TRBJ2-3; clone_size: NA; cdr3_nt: TGTGCCAGCACCTCAAGGCAGAGCACAGATACGCAGTATTTT; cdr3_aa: CASTSRQSTDTQYF
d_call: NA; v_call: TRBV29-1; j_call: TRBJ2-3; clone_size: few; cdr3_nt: TGCAGCGTTGAAAGAGTGGGAGCGATTGTTGATACGCAGTATTTT; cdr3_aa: CSVERVGAIVDTQYF
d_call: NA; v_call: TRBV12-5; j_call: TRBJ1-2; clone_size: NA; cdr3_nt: TGTGCTAGTGGTCTCACTGGGCTCTATGGCTACACCTTC; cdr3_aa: CASGLTGLYGYTF
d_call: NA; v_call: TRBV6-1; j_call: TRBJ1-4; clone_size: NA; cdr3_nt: TGTGCCAGCAGTGTTGACTCATATTGGGAAAAACTGTTTTTT; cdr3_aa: CASSVDSYWEKLFF
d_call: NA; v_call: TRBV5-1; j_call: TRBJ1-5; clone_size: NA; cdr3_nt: TGCGCCAGCAGCTTGCTGATTAATAGCAATCAGCCCCAGCATTTT; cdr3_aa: CASSLLINSNQPQHF
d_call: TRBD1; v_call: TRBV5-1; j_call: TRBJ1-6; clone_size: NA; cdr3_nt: TGCGCCAGCAGCAAGACCGGGACAGACAATTTACCCCTCCACTTT; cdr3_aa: CASSKTGTDNLPLHF
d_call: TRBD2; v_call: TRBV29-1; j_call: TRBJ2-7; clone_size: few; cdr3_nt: TGCAGCGTTGCGGGACTAGCGGACTACGAGCAGTACTTC; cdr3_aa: CSVAGLADYEQYF
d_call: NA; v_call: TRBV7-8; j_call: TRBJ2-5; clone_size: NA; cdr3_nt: TGTGCCAGCAGCTTAGCGGTCGAGACCCAGTACTTC; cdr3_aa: CASSLAVETQYF
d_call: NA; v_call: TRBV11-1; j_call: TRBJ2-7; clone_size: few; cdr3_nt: TGTGCCAGCAGCTTAGCATTGGGCAGATCCTACGAGCAGTACTTC; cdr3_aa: CASSLALGRSYEQYF